The present TCR beta chain was sequenced within a study of T-cell memory formation after mild COVID-19 (dated by TCRdb to the early 2020s). Background on the whole study: Most TCR sequence clusters were specific to one of the two donors. In a couple of donors, T-cell clones that expanded and contracted after mild COVID-19 were tracked by sequencing TCRalpha and TCRbeta repertoires over time. Two young, previously healthy adult volunteers made up the cohort, one male and one female.

Sequencing was performed on an Illumina NovaSeq 6000. TCRalpha and TCRbeta cDNA libraries were built by 5'RACE with constant-segment primers, adding sample barcodes and unique molecular identifiers. Trizol reagent was used to extract RNA from every sample. Library amplification was performed in two PCR steps, and a second sample barcode and Illumina TruSeq adapters were introduced in the second step. Sequencing of the libraries was done on an Illumina NovaSeq, producing 2 x 150 bp paired-end reads. On the authors' methods: The reads were demultiplexed and collapsed into UMI-guided consensus sequences using migec v1.2.7. Using mixcr v2.1.11, UMI consensuses were aligned to TRA and TRB V and J templates and then assembled into clonotypes. Expanded or contracted clonotypes were those called significant by both edgeR and NoisET, with noise models trained on biological replicates. edgeR calls used a false discovery rate-adjusted p below 0.01 and a log2 fold-change threshold of 1. PCA with hierarchical clustering of max-normalized trajectories of the 1000 most abundant clonotypes was used as exploratory dynamics analysis. Each responding clone was given a CD4 or CD8 phenotype based on the CD4+ and CD8+ repertoires, which had been sequenced separately. The public reads were quality trimmed at Q25 with fastp and then assembled into clones with MiXCR by TCRdb, keeping productive beta chains. Rows matching on CDR3 protein sequence are summarized as one entry with the most common DNA and genes. It is TCRdb's table, rather than the study itself, that gives the V and J calls and clone size. The sample data list some 190,000 distinct CDR3 sequences, and roughly 16% of these were observed just once. The ten most abundant clones make up more than 2% of the sample.

This clonotype was seen at least ten times. Its recognized antigen is unknown. Per-nucleotide qualities are absent, and no much larger clonotype sits a single base away. The investigation overall reported the following: Some responding clones were detected in pre-infection memory, which suggested that pre-existing cross-reactive memory T cells had joined the SARS-CoV-2 response. Balanced CD4/CD8 phenotypes were observed for clones contracting from day 15 to 85, whereas a bias towards CD4+ was observed for a second wave of clones expanding from day 15 to 37. SARS-CoV-2 specificity was not confirmed for the second-wave clones peaking on day 37. Contracting CD4+ clones appeared mostly in the CM and EM memory subsets, whereas CD8+ clones were enriched in EMRA. The study included only a couple of mild cases, and larger cohorts that include severe cases with pre-infection samples were judged to be necessary.

CDR1 MGHRA and CDR2 YSYEKL are derived from the germline V gene. Including cysteine and phenylalanine, the CDR3 has 13 amino acids. The sequence is cut down to CDR3 DNA, 39 bases in frame from base 1. V is cut back by 4 bases and J by 8 bases, with 7 bases in the junction unmatched. Ficoll-Paque density gradient centrifugation was used to isolate PBMCs. This TCR derives from an adult woman who had mild COVID-19 (a few samples of this study predate the infection). The sample titles of this study are shuffled in the database, so cell type and time point are left out; the donor was told from shared clones. Specimen: PBMCs or a T cell subset sorted from them (not recorded which). Recombination connected TRBV4-1 to TRBJ1-2; the junction holds 7 bases that match TRBD1. In nucleotide form, the sequence is TGCGCCAGCAGCCCGCGGGACAGTAGAGGCTACACCTTC. It codes for CASSPRDSRGYTF.